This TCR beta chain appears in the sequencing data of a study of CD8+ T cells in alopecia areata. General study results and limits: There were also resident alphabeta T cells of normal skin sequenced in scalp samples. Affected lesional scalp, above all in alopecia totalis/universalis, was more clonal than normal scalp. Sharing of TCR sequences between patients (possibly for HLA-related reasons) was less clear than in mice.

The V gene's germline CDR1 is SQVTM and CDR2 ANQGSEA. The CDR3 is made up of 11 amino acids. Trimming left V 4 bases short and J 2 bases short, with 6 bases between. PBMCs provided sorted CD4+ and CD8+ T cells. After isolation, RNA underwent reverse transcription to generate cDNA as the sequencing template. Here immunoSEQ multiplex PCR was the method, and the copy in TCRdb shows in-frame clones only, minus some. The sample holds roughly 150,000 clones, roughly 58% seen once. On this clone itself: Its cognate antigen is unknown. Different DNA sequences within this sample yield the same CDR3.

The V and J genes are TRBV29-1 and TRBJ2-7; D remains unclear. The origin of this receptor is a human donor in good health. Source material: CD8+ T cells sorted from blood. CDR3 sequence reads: CSVVGAYEQYF. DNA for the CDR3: TGCAGCGTTGTCGGTGCCTACGAGCAGTACTTC.